A single sample is the source of the 14 T cell receptor beta chains below, sequenced in a study of PD-L1 blockade in urothelial cancer. Only in-frame clones appear in the TCRdb table, and some are missing; sequencing was by immunoSEQ multiplex PCR. The data show about 69,000 clones, around nine tenths seen once. This specimen consisted of PBMCs, obtained around atezolizumab (anti-PD-L1) treatment. Receptors originate from a man in his fifties or sixties with urothelial cancer.

There are a few counts of this clone. This chain links TRBV5-5 with TRBJ1-5, with TRBD1 matching 8 bases. Germline CDR1 is SGHKS and CDR2 is YYEKEE (reference sequence). V lost 4 bases, J lost 8 bases, and 8 bases stayed unmatched. The CDR3 is 14 amino acids. CDR3 bases: TGTGCCAGCAGCCCCGGACAGGGTGTAGAGCCCCAGCATTTT. Its protein product is CASSPGQGVEPQHF. Full variable domain (remainder filled in from reference TRBV5-5 and TRBJ1-5): DAGVTQSPTHLIKTRGQQVTLRCSPISGHKSVSWYQQVLGQGPQFIFQYYEKEERGRGNFPDRFSARQFPNYSSELNVNALLLGDSALYLCASSPGQGVEPQHFGDGTRLSIL.

V and J are TRBV4-1 and TRBJ1-2, with D maybe TRBD1 (5 bases). Germline assignment: CDR1 MGHRA and CDR2 YSYEKL. The CDR3 loop spans 16 amino acids. The V and J ends lost 0 bases and 3 bases respectively, with 14 bases between them. CDR3 sequence (DNA): TGCGCCAGCAGCCAAGATAGAGCGGGGCAGCACTATGGCTACACCTTC. Its protein product is CASSQDRAGQHYGYTF.

This clone was counted a single time. The chain has TRBV5-1 and TRBJ2-3, with D tentatively TRBD2 (6 bases). CDR1 and CDR2 (germline): SGHRS, YFSETQ. Trimming pared 3 bases from V and 1 base from J, leaving 9 bases between. The CDR3 has 14 amino acids. The CDR3 sequence: CASSSRGGTDTQYF. In nucleotides, the CDR3 is TGCGCCAGCAGCTCCCGCGGGGGCACAGATACGCAGTATTTT.

In this sample, this clone turned up a few times. V usage is TRBV7-8 and J usage is TRBJ2-1; a weak D match, TRBD2 (6 bases). The ends were cut back, 4 bases at V and 4 bases at J, with 11 bases in the middle. Germline loops: CDR1 SGHVS, CDR2 FQNEAQ. CDR3 size: 14 residues. The CDR3: CASSSGVSYNEQFF. The CDR3 DNA follows: TGTGCCAGCAGCTCGGGAGTATCTTACAATGAGCAGTTCTTC.

The rearrangement joins TRBV27 to TRBJ2-7, with D unclear. Germline CDR1 reads MNHEY; CDR2 reads SMNVEV (reference sequence). The CDR3 length is 11 residues. V was shortened by 4 bases and J by 12 bases, with 13 bases between the two germline ends. CDR3 sequence reads: CASSSGARRYF. DNA for the CDR3: TGTGCCAGCAGTTCTGGAGCGAGGCGGTACTTC.

This rearrangement joins TRBV5-1 to TRBJ2-5, with 8 positions matching TRBD1. Germline V CDR1 and CDR2: SGHRS, YFSETQ. J gave up 2 bases and V 4 bases, and 7 bases lay outside the gene matches. The CDR3 covers 15 residues. CDR3 amino acids: CASSESGGRQETQYF. In DNA, the CDR3 is TGCGCCAGCAGCGAATCAGGGGGCAGACAAGAGACCCAGTACTTC.

A single count supports this clone. The V and J genes are TRBV7-3 and TRBJ2-3; 8 nucleotides line up with TRBD2. The ends lost 5 bases at V and 2 bases at J; junction bases unmatched: 9. CDR3 length equals 16 residues. Germline V gene sequence: CDR1 SGHTA, CDR2 FQGTGA. DNA for the CDR3: TGTGCCAGCAGCCCAAGGGCGGGGGGAACCACAGATACGCAGTATTTT. Its translation: CASSPRAGGTTDTQYF.

The V call is TRBV18, the J call TRBJ1-2, with a weak D call TRBD1 (5 bases). This CDR3 has 15 residues. The V gene lost 6 bases and the J gene lost 0 bases, with 14 bases spanning the gap. CDR1 is KGHSH, CDR2 LQKENI, per germline. The CDR3 loop reads CASSREGTPNYGYTF. The CDR3 nucleotides are TGTGCCAGCTCCCGGGAGGGGACCCCTAACTATGGCTACACCTTC.

The CDR3 is CASSIGGGSYNEQFF. DNA for the CDR3: TGTGCCAGTAGTATAGGGGGCGGCTCCTACAATGAGCAGTTCTTC. The V gene is TRBV19, the J gene TRBJ2-1, with D maybe TRBD1 (5 bases). Germline V gene lookup returns CDR1 LNHDA and CDR2 SQIVND (reference sequence). The CDR3 totals 15 residues. V was trimmed by 1 base and J by 0 bases, leaving 7 bases between them.

As regards this clone: Since no conserved phenylalanine or tryptophan closes the CDR3, a read error is the likely cause. No DNA is shown, since the ends of the CDR3 on it are uncertain; the CDR3 is the one TCRdb lists. The J gene is TRBJ2-7, the V gene TRBV9; the DNA was not used to check the table's D call, TRBD2. Germline assignment: CDR1 SGDLS and CDR2 YYNGEE. Counting both end residues, the CDR3 totals 11 amino acids. CDR3 protein: CASSPQTAVSK.

The chain couples TRBV30 to TRBJ1-6; D may be TRBD1 (5 bases). Germline CDR1 and CDR2: GTSNPN and SVGIG (reference sequence). The CDR3 spans 13 residues. Trimming stripped 3 bases from V and 5 bases from J, with 8 bases between. The CDR3 region has the DNA TGTGCCTGGAGATCAGGGAATAATTCACCCCTCCACTTT. Protein sequence: CAWRSGNNSPLHF.

J is TRBJ2-3 and V is TRBV12-5, with 8 positions matching TRBD2. CDR1 is LGHNT, CDR2 FRNRAP, per germline. J lost 0 bases, V lost 5 bases, and 16 bases had no gene match. This CDR3 has 19 amino acids. CDR3 in DNA: TGTGCTAGTGGTGGGGGATACGTATTTAGCGGGAATAGCACAGATACGCAGTATTTT. It is translated as CASGGGYVFSGNSTDTQYF.

This chain links TRBV14 with TRBJ2-5; 7 bases line up with TRBD1. Trimming removed 4 bases from V and 2 bases from J; junction bases left unmatched: 10. From germline, CDR1 is SGHDN and CDR2 FVKESK. There are 16 residues in the CDR3. The CDR3 DNA follows: TGTGCCAGCAGCCGATACACTCGACAGGGACAAGAGACCCAGTACTTC. Translation: CASSRYTRQGQETQYF.

This chain joins TRBV7-8 and TRBJ1-3; 12 bases are shared with TRBD1. This CDR3 comprises 17 residues. Per germline, CDR1 SGHVS and CDR2 FQNEAQ. V lost 5 bases, J lost 3 bases, and 8 bases stayed unmatched. This CDR3 is CASSPRDRGLVGNTIYF. DNA of the CDR3: TGTGCCAGCAGCCCCCGGGACAGGGGGCTGGTTGGAAACACCATATATTTT.